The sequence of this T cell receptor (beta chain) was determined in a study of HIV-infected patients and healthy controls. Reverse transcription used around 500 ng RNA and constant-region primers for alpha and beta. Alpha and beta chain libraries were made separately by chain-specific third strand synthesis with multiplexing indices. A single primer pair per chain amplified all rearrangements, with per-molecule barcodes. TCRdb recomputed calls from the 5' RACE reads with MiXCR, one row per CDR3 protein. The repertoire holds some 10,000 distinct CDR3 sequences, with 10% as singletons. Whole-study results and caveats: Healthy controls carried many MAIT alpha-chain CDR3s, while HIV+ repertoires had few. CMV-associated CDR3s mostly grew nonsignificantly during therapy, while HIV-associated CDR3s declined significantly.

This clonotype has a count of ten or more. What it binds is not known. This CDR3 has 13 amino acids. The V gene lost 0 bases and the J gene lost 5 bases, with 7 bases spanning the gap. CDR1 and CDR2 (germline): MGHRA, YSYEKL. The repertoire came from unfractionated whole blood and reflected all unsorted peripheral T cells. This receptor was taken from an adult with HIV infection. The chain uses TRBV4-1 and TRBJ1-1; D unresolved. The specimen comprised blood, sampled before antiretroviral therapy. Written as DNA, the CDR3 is TGCGCCAGCAGCCAAGAAGGGATAACTGAAGCTTTCTTT. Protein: CASSQEGITEAFF.